One T cell receptor beta chain is described in this entry. This clonotype was observed many times. Its target antigen remains unknown. No much larger clone is present one base from it, and per-base qualities are unavailable. The sample comes from a study of neurological immune-mediated disorders (dated by TCRdb to between 2017 and 2020). About the full investigation: Using UMI-based sequencing, the study compared peripheral blood TCR-beta repertoires from patients with HTLV-I-associated myelopathy (HAM/TSP), patients with multiple sclerosis, and healthy controls. The roughly 100 TCR-beta libraries covered PBMC samples along with longitudinal samples, technical triplicates, and paired sorted CD4+ and CD8+ T-cell subsets. The cohort was made up of 68 subjects, consisting of 14 HAM/TSP patients, approximately 35 multiple sclerosis patients and 20 healthy controls.

Blood bank volunteers in Maryland, USA served as the healthy controls. For the sorted-subset TCR libraries, the starting material was about 1 million sorted CD4+ or CD8+ T cells. PBMCs were separated from peripheral blood using Ficoll-Hypaque density gradient centrifugation and then cryopreserved in liquid nitrogen. Paired sorted CD4+ and CD8+ subsets came from healthy controls, HAM/TSP patients and MS patients. General conclusions and limits of the study: No identical CDR3 amino acid sequences were found to be shared among expanded clones across subjects, suggesting that TCR-beta repertoires were private in all groups. The highest TCR clonal expansion was observed in HAM/TSP patients, whereas the lowest was observed in MS patients, even when compared with healthy controls.

cDNA synthesis used template-switch 5'RACE with a primer carrying a 10-nucleotide random unique molecular identifier tagging each TCR transcript. Each sequencing run produced over 180 million TCR-beta sequences covering 15-18 subjects. The RNeasy kit was used for extraction of total RNA. The KAPA Real-time Library Amplification kit was used to amplify TCR-beta VDJ regions with primers for the TCR constant region and the 5'RACE anchor. A first PCR added sample indexes and Illumina adaptors, and a second PCR then raised library yield. After Ampure bead purification, the TCR product of roughly 650 bp was size-selected on a 2% E-gel SizeSelection system. Library quality was checked on a Bioanalyzer, concentration was measured with Qubit, and libraries were quantified with the Kapa Library Quantification kit before pooling. An Illumina HiSeq 2500 was used to sequence the libraries paired-end at 2 x 150 bp. To increase sequence diversity, roughly 25-31% phiX was spiked into each library pool. From the authors' description of their analysis: Quality-filtered reads were processed with the UMI-based MiGEC pipeline, which removed over 75% of raw TCR sequences during error correction. VDJ genes were aligned to IMGT germline references, and clonotypes were defined by unique CDR3 amino acid sequence plus V-J genes. VDJtools evaluated clonal expansion, Shannon diversity and CDR3 relatedness (CalcPairwiseDistances, ClusterSamples); CLCbio workbench built phylogenetic trees. Using coefficient-of-variation modelling across technical triplicates, the study counted a clone as expanded if it had at least 8 unique UMIs. TCRdb took the public reads, trimmed them with fastp at Q25, ran MiXCR for clone calling and kept in-frame beta chains. One record per CDR3 amino acid sequence lists the most common genes and DNA. The V and J calls, along with clone size, are taken from TCRdb and not from the paper's own processing. This sample is represented by about 30,000 distinct CDR3 sequences; approximately 5.3% of them were singletons. Roughly 2% of the sample is held by the ten biggest clonotypes.

Sample: CD4+ T cells from blood. The origin of this receptor is a woman aged 45-60 years in good health.

The DNA sequence follows: TGCAGTGCTAGAGATTCAGGCGGGGTTAGCTCCTACAATGAGCAGTTCTTC. Its translation reads: CSARDSGGVSSYNEQFF. The sequence is built from TRBV20-1 and TRBJ2-1; TRBD2 is a possible D gene, resting on 6 matching bases. V lost 0 bases and J lost 0 bases; the stretch between them is 15 bases long. Spanning cysteine to phenylalanine, the CDR3 consists of 17 amino acids. The read is trimmed to its CDR3 DNA, 51 bases read in frame from base 1. The CDR1 and CDR2 encoded by the germline V gene (reference sequence) are DFQATT and SNEGSKA.